This T cell receptor beta chain originates from a study of beta chain features in type 1 diabetes. Study in general: Healthy donors and patients showed comparable age, gender and cell yields. Whole-study results and caveats: Shorter templates may be favored by PCR, equally so in patients and controls. Within each of all four CD4+ subsets, Type 1 diabetes patients had TCRB CDR3s that were moderately but significantly shorter.

V was pared by 3 bases and J by 0 bases, with 8 bases between. Germline values: CDR1 KGHSH, CDR2 LQKENI. The CDR3 is 15 residues long. Blood was drawn once from each donor into heparinised tubes. The draws averaged approximately 110 mL. Expressed TCRB transcripts got sequenced, as all isolated RNA was reverse transcribed. Each sample of naive, central memory or regulatory T cells had, on average, about 3.6 million reads. Method: immunoSEQ multiplex PCR; TCRdb's copy keeps in-frame clones and lacks some. The sample holds 200,000 to 250,000 clones; approximately 15% are singletons and the top ten take about 0.019%. As concerns this clone: Antigen: not known.

The sequenced sample consisted of naive CD4+ T cells from blood. The chain employs TRBV18 and TRBJ2-2; D call uncertain. This receptor was taken from a man aged 30-40 years with type 1 diabetes. The CDR3 sequence: CASSPNFANTGELFF. CDR3 sequence (DNA): TGTGCCAGCTCACCGAACTTCGCGAACACCGGGGAGCTGTTTTTT.